Listed here is a single TCR beta chain. These data are taken from a study of blood T cell repertoires in COVID-19. The CDR3 loop spans 18 amino acids. The germline V gene has CDR1 SGHNT and CDR2 YYREEE (reference sequence). Between the trimmed V and J ends, which lost 3 bases and 3 bases, there was a span of 21 bases. Profiling relied on immunoSEQ multiplex PCR, and the TCRdb table lists in-frame clones only, not all of them. The repertoire includes over 150,000 clones, 60% to 80% of them detected once, and 26% sits in the top ten. The gene calls are TRBV5-4 and TRBJ2-2; maybe TRBD2 (6 bases). The clonotype comes from a woman in her 70s with acute or convalescent COVID-19. The sample comprised peripheral blood. DNA of the CDR3: TGTGCCAGCAGCTCCCCATTAGGCGCGGGAATTGACACCGGGGAGCTGTTTTTT. This translates into CASSSPLGAGIDTGELFF. Filled out from reference TRBV5-4 and TRBJ2-2, the complete variable domain reads ETGVTQSPTHLIKTRGQQVTLRCSSQSGHNTVSWYQQALGQGPQFIFQYYREEENGRGNFPPRFSGLQFPNYSSELNVNALELDDSALYLCASSSPLGAGIDTGELFFGEGSRLTVL.